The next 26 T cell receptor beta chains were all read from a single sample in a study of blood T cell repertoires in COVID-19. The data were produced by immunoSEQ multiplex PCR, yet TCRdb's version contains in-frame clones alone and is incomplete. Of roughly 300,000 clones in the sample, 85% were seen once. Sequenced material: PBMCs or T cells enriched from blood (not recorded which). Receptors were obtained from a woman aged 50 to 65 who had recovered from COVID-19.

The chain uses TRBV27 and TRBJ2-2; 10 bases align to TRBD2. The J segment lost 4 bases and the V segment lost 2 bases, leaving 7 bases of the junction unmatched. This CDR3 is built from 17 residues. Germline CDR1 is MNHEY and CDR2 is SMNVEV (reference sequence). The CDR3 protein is CASSLDHSGGITGELFF. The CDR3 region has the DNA TGTGCCAGCAGTTTAGACCATAGCGGGGGGATCACCGGGGAGCTGTTTTTT.

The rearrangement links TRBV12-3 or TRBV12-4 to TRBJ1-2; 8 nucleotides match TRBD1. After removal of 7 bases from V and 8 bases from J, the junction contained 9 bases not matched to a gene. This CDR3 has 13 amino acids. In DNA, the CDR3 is TGTGCCAGCACCACAGGGGGGTCCGACGGCTACACCTTC. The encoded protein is CASTTGGSDGYTF.

The CDR3 here is CASNPGTSGSNEQFF. The CDR3 nucleotides are TGTGCCAGCAACCCAGGGACTAGCGGGAGTAATGAGCAGTTCTTC. The V call is TRBV27, the J call TRBJ2-1; 14 nucleotides line up with TRBD2. The V gene's germline CDR1 is MNHEY and CDR2 SMNVEV (reference sequence). Trimming took 7 bases from V and 7 from J; bases not matched to a gene: 6. The length of the CDR3 is 15 residues.

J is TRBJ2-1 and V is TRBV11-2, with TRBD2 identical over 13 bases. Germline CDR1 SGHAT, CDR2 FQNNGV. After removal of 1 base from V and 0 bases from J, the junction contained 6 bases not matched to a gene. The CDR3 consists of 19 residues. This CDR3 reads CASSLVPRTSGSSYNEQFF. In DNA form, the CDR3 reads TGTGCCAGCAGCTTAGTCCCCAGGACTAGCGGGAGCTCCTACAATGAGCAGTTCTTC.

This chain's CDR3 is CASSLHISTEAFF. The CDR3 region has the DNA TGTGCCAGCAGCCTCCACATATCCACTGAAGCTTTCTTT. This sequence joins TRBV4-2 and TRBJ1-1; D uncertain. The germline V gene has CDR1 LGHNA and CDR2 YNFKEQ. CDR3 length: 13 amino acids. V lost 4 bases and J lost 4, with 10 bases in between.

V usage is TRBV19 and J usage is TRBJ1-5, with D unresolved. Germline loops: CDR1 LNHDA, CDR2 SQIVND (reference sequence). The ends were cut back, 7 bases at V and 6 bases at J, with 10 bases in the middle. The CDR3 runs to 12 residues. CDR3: CASKDGVQPQHF. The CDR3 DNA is TGTGCCAGTAAGGACGGGGTTCAGCCCCAGCATTTT.

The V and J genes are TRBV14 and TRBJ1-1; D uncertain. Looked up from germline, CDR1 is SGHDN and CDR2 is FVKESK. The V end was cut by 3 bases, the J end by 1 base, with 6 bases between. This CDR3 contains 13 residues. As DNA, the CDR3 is TGTGCCAGCAGCCATCTTCGGAACACTGAAGCTTTCTTT. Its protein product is CASSHLRNTEAFF.

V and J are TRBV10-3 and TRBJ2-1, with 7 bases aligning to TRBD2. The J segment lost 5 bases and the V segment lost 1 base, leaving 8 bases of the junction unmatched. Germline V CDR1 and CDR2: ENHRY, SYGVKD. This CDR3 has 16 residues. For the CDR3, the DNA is TGTGCCATCAGTGAGTTAGGAGCGGGGATTAACAATGAGCAGTTCTTC. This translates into CAISELGAGINNEQFF.

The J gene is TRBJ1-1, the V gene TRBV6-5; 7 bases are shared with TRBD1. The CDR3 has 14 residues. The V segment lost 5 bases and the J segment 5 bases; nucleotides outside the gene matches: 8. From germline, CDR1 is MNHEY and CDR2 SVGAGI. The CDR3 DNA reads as TGTGCCAGCAGTACAGGGGATTATGGAACTGAAGCTTTCTTT. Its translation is CASSTGDYGTEAFF.

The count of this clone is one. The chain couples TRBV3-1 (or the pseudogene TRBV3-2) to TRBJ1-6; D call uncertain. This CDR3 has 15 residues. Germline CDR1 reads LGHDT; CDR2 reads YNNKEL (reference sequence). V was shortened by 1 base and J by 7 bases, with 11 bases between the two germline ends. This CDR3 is CASSQVPQINSPLHF. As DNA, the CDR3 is TGTGCCAGCAGCCAAGTCCCACAGATCAATTCACCCCTCCACTTT.

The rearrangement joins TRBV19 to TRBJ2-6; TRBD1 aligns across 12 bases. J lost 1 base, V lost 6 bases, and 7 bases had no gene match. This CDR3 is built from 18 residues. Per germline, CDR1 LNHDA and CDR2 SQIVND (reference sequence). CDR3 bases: TGTGCCAGTAGCCGGGGGACAGGGGGCATTTCTGGGGCCAACGTCCTGACTTTC. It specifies CASSRGTGGISGANVLTF.

CDR3 DNA: TGTGCCTGGACCCTGGGACTCAATCAGCCCCAGCATTTT. Translated: CAWTLGLNQPQHF. V usage is TRBV30 and J usage is TRBJ1-5; weak D call: TRBD1 (5 bases). The V end was cut by 4 bases, the J end by 3 bases, with 10 bases between. The CDR3 covers 13 residues. The germline V gene has CDR1 GTSNPN and CDR2 SVGIG (reference sequence). The full variable domain, completed using reference TRBV30 and TRBJ1-5, is SQTIHQWPATLVQPVGSPLSLECTVEGTSNPNLYWYRQAAGRGLQLLFYSVGIGQISSEVPQNLSASRPQDRQFILSSKKLLLSDSGFYLCAWTLGLNQPQHFGDGTRLSIL.

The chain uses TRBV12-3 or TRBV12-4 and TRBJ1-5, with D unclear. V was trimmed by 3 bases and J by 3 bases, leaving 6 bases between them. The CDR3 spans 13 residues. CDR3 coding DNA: TGTGCCAGCAGTTTCCAGGCCAATCAGCCCCAGCATTTT. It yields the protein CASSFQANQPQHF.

The DNA of the CDR3 is TGCGCCAGCAGCCAAAGCCCGGGGATTTACGAGCAGTACTTC. This gives the protein CASSQSPGIYEQYF. The genes are TRBV4-1 and TRBJ2-7; D perhaps matches TRBD2 (5 bases). The CDR3 sequence is 14 residues long. V was cut by 2 bases and J by 4 bases, with 12 bases left in between. CDR1 and CDR2 (germline): MGHRA, YSYEKL.

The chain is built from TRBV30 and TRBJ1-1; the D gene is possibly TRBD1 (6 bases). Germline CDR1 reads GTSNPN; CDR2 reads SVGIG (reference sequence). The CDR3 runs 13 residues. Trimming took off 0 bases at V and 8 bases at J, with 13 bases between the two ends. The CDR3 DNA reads TGTGCCTGGAGTGTACTCTTGCAGGGGGAAGCTTTCTTT. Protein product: CAWSVLLQGEAFF.

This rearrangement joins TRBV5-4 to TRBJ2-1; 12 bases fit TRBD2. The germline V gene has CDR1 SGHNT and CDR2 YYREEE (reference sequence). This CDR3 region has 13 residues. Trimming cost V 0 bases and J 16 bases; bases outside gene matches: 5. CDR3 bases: TGTGCCAGCAGCTTGGCTAGCGGGAGGGATCAATTCTTC. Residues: CASSLASGRDQFF. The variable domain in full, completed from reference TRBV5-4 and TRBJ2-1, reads ETGVTQSPTHLIKTRGQQVTLRCSSQSGHNTVSWYQQALGQGPQFIFQYYREEENGRGNFPPRFSGLQFPNYSSELNVNALELDDSALYLCASSLASGRDQFFGPGTRLTVL.

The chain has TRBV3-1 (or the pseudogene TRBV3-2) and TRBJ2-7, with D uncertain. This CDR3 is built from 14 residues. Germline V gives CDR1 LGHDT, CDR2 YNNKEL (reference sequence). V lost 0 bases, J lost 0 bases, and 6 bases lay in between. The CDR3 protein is CASSQDRSSYEQYF. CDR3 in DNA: TGTGCCAGCAGCCAAGATCGGTCCTCCTACGAGCAGTACTTC.

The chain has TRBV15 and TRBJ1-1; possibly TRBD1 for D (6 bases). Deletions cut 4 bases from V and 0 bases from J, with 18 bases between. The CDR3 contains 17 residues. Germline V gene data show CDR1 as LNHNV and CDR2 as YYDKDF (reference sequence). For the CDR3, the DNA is TGTGCCACCAGCACCAACAGGGAAAAAGTCATGAACACTGAAGCTTTCTTT. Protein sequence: CATSTNREKVMNTEAFF.

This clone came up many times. CDR3 sequence (DNA): TGTGCCAGCAGCCTGAGGACAGGGTGGCTCTATGGCTACACCTTC. It encodes CASSLRTGWLYGYTF. The chain links TRBV11-2 to TRBJ1-2; 8 bases are shared with TRBD1. CDR1 and CDR2 (germline): SGHAT, FQNNGV. This CDR3 has 15 residues. After removal of 5 bases from V and 4 bases from J, the junction contained 9 bases not matched to a gene.

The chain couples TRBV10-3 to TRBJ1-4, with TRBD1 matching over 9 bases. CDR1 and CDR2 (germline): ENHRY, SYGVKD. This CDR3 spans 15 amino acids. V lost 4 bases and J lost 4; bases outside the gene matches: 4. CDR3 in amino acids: CAISGTGQGNEKLFF. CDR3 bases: TGTGCCATCAGTGGGACGGGACAGGGTAATGAAAAACTGTTTTTT.

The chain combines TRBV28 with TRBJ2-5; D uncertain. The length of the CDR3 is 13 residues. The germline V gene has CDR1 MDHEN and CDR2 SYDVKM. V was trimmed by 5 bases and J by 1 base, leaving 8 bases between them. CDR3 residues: CASSPDTQETQYF. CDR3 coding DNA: TGTGCCAGCAGTCCCGACACCCAAGAGACCCAGTACTTC.

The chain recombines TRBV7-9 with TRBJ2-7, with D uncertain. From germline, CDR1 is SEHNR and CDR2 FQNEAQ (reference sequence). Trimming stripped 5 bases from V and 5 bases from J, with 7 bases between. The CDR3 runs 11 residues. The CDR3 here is CASSRYDEQYF. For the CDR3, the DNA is TGTGCCAGCAGCCGCTACGACGAGCAGTACTTC.

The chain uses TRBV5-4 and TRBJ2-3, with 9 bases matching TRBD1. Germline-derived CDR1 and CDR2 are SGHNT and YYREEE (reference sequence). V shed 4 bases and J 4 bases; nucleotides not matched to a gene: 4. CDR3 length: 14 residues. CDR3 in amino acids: CASSPGQGPDTQYF. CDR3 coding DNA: TGTGCCAGCAGCCCTGGACAGGGGCCAGATACGCAGTATTTT.

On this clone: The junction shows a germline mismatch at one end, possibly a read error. The CDR3 here is CASSHGGFSYGHTF. Written as DNA, the CDR3 is TGTGCCAGCAGCCACGGGGGGTTTAGCTATGGCCACACCTTC. The chain recombines TRBV3-1 (or the pseudogene TRBV3-2) with TRBJ1-2; perhaps TRBD1 as D (5 bases). This CDR3 is 14 amino acids long. CDR1 and CDR2 (germline): LGHDT, YNNKEL (reference sequence).

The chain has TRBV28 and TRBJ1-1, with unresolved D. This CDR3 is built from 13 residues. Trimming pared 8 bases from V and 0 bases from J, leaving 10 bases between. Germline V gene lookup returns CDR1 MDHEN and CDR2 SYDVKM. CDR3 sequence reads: CASYRSLNTEAFF. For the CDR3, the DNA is TGTGCCAGCTACCGGTCACTGAACACTGAAGCTTTCTTT. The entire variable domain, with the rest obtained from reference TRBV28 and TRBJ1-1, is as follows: DVKVTQSSRYLVKRTGEKVFLECVQDMDHENMFWYRQDPGLGLRLIYFSYDVKMKEKGDIPEGYSVSREKKERFSLILESASTNQTSMYLCASYRSLNTEAFFGQGTRLTVV.

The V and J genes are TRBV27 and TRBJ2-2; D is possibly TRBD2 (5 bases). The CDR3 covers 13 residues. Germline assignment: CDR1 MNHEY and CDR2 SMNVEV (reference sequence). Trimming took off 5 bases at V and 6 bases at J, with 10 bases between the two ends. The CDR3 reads CASSLDYSGELFF. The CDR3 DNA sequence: TGTGCCAGCAGTCTTGACTATTCCGGGGAGCTGTTTTTT.